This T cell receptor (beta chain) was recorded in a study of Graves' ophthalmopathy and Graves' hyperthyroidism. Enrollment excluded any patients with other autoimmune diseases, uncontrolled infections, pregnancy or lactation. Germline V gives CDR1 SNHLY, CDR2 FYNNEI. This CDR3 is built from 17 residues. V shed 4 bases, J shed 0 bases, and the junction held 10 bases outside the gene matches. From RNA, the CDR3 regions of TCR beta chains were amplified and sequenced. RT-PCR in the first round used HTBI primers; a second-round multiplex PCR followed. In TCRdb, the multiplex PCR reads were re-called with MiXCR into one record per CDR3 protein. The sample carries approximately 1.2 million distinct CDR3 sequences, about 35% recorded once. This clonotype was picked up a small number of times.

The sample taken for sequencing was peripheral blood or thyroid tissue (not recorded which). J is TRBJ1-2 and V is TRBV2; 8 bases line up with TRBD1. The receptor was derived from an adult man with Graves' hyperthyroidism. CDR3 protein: CASSGGDRGLANYGYTF. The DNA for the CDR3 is TGTGCCAGCAGTGGGGGAGACAGGGGATTAGCTAACTATGGCTACACCTTC.